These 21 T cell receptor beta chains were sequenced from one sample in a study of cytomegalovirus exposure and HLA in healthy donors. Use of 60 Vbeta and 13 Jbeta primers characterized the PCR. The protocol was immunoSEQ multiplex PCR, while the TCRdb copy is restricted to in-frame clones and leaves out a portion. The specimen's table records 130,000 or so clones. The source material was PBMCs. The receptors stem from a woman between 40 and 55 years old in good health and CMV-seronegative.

CDR3 nucleotide sequence: TGTGCCAGCAGCTTAGAGTCCAGATCTGGAAACACCATATATTTT. This translates into CASSLESRSGNTIYF. J is TRBJ1-3 and V is TRBV7-2; D unclear. Per germline, CDR1 SGHTA and CDR2 FQGNSA. The CDR3 contains 15 residues. Trimming cost V 1 base and J 1 base, with 8 bases left between them.

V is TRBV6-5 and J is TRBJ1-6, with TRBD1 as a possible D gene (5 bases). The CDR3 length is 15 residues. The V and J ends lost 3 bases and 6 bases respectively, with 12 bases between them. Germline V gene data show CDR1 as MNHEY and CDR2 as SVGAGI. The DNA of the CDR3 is TGTGCCAGCAGTTATCCGGGGGACGGTAATTCACCCCTCCACTTT. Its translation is CASSYPGDGNSPLHF.

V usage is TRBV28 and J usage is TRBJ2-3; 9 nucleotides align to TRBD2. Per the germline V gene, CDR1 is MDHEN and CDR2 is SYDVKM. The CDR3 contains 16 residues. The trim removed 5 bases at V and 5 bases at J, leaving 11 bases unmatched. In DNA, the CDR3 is TGTGCCAGCAGTCTCCCACGGCGGGGGGGCGGAGATACGCAGTATTTT. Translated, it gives CASSLPRRGGGDTQYF.

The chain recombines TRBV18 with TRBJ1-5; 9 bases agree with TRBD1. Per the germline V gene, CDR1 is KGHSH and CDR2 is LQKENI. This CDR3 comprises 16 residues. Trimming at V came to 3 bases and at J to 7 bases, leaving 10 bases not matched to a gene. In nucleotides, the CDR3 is TGTGCCAGCTCACCCAATCCCGGGACAGGGTTACAGCCCCAGCATTTT. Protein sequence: CASSPNPGTGLQPQHF.

In DNA, the CDR3 is TGTGCCAGCAGCTTAAGACAGGGGTATAATTCACCCCTCCACTTT. This translates into CASSLRQGYNSPLHF. The chain combines TRBV7-2 with TRBJ1-6; 8 bases agree with TRBD1. This CDR3 spans 15 amino acids. The germline V gene encodes CDR1 SGHTA and CDR2 FQGNSA. The trim removed 2 bases at V and 4 bases at J, leaving 1 base unmatched.

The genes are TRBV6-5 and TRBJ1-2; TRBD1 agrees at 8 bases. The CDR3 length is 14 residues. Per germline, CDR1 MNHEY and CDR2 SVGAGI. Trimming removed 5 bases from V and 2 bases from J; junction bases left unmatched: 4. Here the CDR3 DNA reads TGTGCCAGCAGTAGACGGGACAGGAACTATGGCTACACCTTC. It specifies CASSRRDRNYGYTF.

DNA of the CDR3: TGTGCCAGCAGCCCCCCAATAAAACTAGCGGGGGGGCCGGGAGATACGCAGTATTTT. This encodes CASSPPIKLAGGPGDTQYF. V gene TRBV5-6 combines with J gene TRBJ2-3, with 13 bases aligning to TRBD2. Germline loops: CDR1 SGHDT, CDR2 YYEEEE. There are 19 residues in the CDR3. With 4 bases clipped from V and 5 bases from J, the junction kept 16 bases outside the gene matches.

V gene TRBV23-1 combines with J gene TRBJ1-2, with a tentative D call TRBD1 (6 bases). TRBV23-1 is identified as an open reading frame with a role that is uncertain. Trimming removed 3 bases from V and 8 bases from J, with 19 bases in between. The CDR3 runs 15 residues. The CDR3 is CASSQRGPRVWGYTF. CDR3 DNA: TGCGCCAGCAGTCAGCGGGGGCCCAGAGTTTGGGGCTACACCTTC.

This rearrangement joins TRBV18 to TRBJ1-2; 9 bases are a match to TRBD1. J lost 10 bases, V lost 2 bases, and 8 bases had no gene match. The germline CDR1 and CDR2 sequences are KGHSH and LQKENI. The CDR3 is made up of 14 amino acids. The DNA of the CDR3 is TGTGCCAGCTCACCAGGGGGACAGGGCCTTATCTACACCTTC. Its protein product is CASSPGGQGLIYTF.

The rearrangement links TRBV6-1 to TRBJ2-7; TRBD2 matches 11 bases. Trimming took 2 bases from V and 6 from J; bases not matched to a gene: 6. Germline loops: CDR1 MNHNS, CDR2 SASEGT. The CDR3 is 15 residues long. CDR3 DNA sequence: TGTGCCAGCAGTGAAAGGCCTAGCGGGGGGACCGAGCAGTACTTC. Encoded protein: CASSERPSGGTEQYF.

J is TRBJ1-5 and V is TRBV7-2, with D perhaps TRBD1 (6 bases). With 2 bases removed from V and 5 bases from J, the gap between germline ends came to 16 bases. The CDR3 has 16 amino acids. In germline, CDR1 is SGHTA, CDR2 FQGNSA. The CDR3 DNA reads TGTGCCAGCAGCTTACAATCCCGGGACATTTATCAGCCCCAGCATTTT. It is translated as CASSLQSRDIYQPQHF.

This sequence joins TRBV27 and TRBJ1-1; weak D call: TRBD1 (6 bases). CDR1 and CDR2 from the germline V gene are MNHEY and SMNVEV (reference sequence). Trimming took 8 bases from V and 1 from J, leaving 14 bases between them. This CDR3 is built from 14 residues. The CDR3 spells CASRLGHPNTEAFF. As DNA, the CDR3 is TGTGCCAGCCGCCTGGGACACCCGAACACTGAAGCTTTCTTT.

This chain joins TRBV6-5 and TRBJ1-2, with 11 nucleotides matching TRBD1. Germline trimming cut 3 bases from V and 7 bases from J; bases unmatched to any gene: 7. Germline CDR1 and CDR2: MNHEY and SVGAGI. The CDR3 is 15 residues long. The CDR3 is CASSYRTGGASGYTF. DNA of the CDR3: TGTGCCAGCAGTTATCGGACAGGGGGCGCATCTGGCTACACCTTC.

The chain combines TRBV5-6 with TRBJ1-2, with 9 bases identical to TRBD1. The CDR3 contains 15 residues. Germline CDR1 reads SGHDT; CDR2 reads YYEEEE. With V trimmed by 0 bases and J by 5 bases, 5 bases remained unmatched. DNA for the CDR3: TGTGCCAGCAGCTTGGACCCACAGGGGGCGTATGGCTACACCTTC. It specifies CASSLDPQGAYGYTF.

CDR3 region: CASSLGYNEKLFF. The DNA of the CDR3 is TGTGCCAGCAGCTTAGGTTATAATGAAAAACTGTTTTTT. The V gene is TRBV7-8, the J gene TRBJ1-4; D is undetermined. The length of the CDR3 is 13 residues. Trimming cost V 1 base and J 4 bases, with 4 bases left between them. CDR1 and CDR2 (germline): SGHVS, FQNEAQ. Drawing the rest from reference TRBV7-8 and TRBJ1-4, the complete variable domain is GAGVSQSPRYKVAKRGQDVALRCDPISGHVSLFWYQQALGQGPEFLTYFQNEAQLDKSGLPSDRFFAERPEGSVSTLKIQRTQQEDSAVYLCASSLGYNEKLFFGSGTQLSVL.

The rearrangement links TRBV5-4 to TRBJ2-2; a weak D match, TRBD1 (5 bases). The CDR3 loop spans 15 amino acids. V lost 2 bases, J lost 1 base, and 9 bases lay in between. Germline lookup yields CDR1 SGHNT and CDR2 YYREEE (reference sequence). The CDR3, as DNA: TGTGCCAGCAGCTTTCGGACATTGAACACCGGGGAGCTGTTTTTT. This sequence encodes CASSFRTLNTGELFF.

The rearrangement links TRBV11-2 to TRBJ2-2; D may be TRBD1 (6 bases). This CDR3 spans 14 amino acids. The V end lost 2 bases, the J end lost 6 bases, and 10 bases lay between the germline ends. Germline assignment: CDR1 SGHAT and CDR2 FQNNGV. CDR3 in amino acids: CASSLQGSPGELFF. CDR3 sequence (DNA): TGTGCCAGCAGCTTACAGGGGAGCCCCGGGGAGCTGTTTTTT.

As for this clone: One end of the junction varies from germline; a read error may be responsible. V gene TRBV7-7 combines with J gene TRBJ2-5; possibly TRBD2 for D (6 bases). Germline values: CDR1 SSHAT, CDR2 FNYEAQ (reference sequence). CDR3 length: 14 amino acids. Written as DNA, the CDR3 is TGTGCTAGCAGCCCCGGGGGTGGGACAGAGACCCAGTACTTC. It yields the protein CASSPGGGTETQYF.

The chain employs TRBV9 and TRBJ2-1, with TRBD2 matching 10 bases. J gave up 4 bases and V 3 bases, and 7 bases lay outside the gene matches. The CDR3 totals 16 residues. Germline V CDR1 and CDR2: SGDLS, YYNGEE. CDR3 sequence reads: CASSELSGGAYNEQFF. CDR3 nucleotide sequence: TGTGCCAGCAGCGAATTGAGCGGGGGGGCTTACAATGAGCAGTTCTTC.

The CDR3: CASSTKQGYEQYV. The CDR3 DNA is TGTGCCAGCAGCACGAAACAGGGCTACGAGCAGTACGTC. V usage is TRBV5-4 and J usage is TRBJ2-7; possible D gene TRBD1, 6 bases. The CDR3 loop spans 13 amino acids. V lost 4 bases and J 3 bases, leaving 11 bases between the germline ends. Germline V gene sequence: CDR1 SGHNT, CDR2 YYREEE (reference sequence).

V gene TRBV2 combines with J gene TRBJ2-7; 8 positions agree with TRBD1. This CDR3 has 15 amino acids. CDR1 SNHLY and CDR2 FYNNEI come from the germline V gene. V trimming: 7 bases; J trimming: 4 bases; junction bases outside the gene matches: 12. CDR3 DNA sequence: TGTGCCAGCACTCGACAGCTGACAGGGGTTTACGAGCAGTACGTC. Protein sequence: CASTRQLTGVYEQYV.